Reported below is one T cell receptor (beta chain). Germline trimming cut 2 bases from V and 7 bases from J; bases unmatched to any gene: 11. Per the germline V gene, CDR1 is ENHRY and CDR2 is SYGVKD. This CDR3 has 16 residues. This table comes from immunoSEQ multiplex PCR, and its TCRdb copy is limited to in-frame clones, with some not included. The top ten clones hold 3% of a sample with 390,000 or so clones, around 92% of them seen once. The data were taken from a study of blood T cell repertoires in COVID-19. Study-wide context: COVID-19 samples from acute and convalescent phases originated in the United States, Italy and Spain.

The rearrangement joins TRBV10-3 to TRBJ2-7; 10 positions match TRBD2. The TCR originated in a woman in her 30s with COVID-19, enrolled during active disease. The material sequenced was peripheral blood. The CDR3 DNA sequence: TGTGCCATCAGTGAGAGGCTAGCGGGGGATTCGGGGGAGCAGTACGTC. Translated, it gives CAISERLAGDSGEQYV.